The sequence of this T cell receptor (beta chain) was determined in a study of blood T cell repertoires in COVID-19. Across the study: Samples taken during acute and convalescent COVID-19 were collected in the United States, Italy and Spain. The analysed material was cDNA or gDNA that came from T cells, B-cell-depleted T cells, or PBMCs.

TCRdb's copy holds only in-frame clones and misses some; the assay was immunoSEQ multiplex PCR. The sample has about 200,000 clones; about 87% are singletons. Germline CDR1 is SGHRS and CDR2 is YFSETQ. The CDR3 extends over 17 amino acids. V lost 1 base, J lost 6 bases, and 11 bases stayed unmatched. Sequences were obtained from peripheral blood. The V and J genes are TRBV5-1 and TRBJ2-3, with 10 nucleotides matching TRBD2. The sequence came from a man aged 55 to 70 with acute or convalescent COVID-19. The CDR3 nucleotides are TGCGCCAGCAGCTTGTACGGTTTAGCGGGGGGTGCCGATACGCAGTATTTT. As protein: CASSLYGLAGGADTQYF.